This entry is about one T cell receptor beta chain. Antigen specificity is unknown. Reverse transcribing all isolated RNA meant expressed TCRB transcripts were sequenced. The protocol was immunoSEQ multiplex PCR, while the TCRdb copy is restricted to in-frame clones and leaves out a portion. The table has 300,000 or so clones, approximately 12% seen once; the top ten hold over 0.014%. This sample was taken from a study of beta chain features in type 1 diabetes. Study-wide results and caveats: Moderately but significantly shorter TCRB CDR3s were found in Type 1 diabetes patients in all four CD4+ subsets.

Germline V gene data show CDR1 as SGHAT and CDR2 as FQNNGV. The CDR3 sequence is 17 residues long. V shed 3 bases, J shed 2 bases, and the junction held 9 bases outside the gene matches. The TCR was taken from a woman aged 18-30 years with type 1 diabetes. What was sequenced was naive CD4+ T cells from blood. This rearrangement joins TRBV11-2 to TRBJ2-5; 10 bases agree with TRBD2. The CDR3 here is CASSLMRKAGGQETQYF. CDR3 in DNA: TGTGCCAGCAGCTTGATGAGAAAAGCGGGAGGGCAAGAGACCCAGTACTTC.